This T cell receptor (beta chain) was observed in a study of regulatory T cells in long-lasting Graves disease. Indicated time point: newly diagnosed GD, antithyroid drugs for less than 3 months. PBMC RNA served as the TCR library source. Study results and limitations: Among persistent patients, a larger number of public clonotypes were shared (approximately 3,000) than among newly diagnosed patients (about 970). Graves' patients with persistent disease showed TCR diversity lower than patients newly diagnosed.

The authors built TCR beta libraries using iRepertoire HTBI primers and Arm-PCR of CDR3 regions. Using its own MiXCR run on the multiplex PCR reads, TCRdb lists one record per CDR3 protein. The data contain 500,000 or so distinct CDR3 sequences, 15% to 20% of them singletons. A note on this clonotype: No antigen is known for it. At one end the junction does not follow the germline gene, possibly because of a read error.

In addition, the sample was reused for a study of T cells in Graves' hyperthyroidism and ophthalmopathy. That report notes: With the HTBI primer set, the TCR CDR3 went through a first round of RT-PCR. Blood samples included most of the expanded thyroid clonotypes exceeding 0.001.

The receptor comes from a man aged 40-50 years with Graves disease. The sequencing here drew on peripheral blood mononuclear cells (PBMCs), taken at new diagnosis, from a patient treated with antithyroid drugs.

The CDR3 DNA is TGCAGTGCCAGAGACCTTGGGGCAGGTATTCAAGAGACCCAGTACTTC. This codes for CSARDLGAGIQETQYF. This sequence joins TRBV20-1 and TRBJ2-1; maybe TRBD1 (5 bases). Near its end, the DNA agrees better with TRBJ2-5, so the J call may be wrong. CDR1 is DFQATT, CDR2 SNEGSKA, per germline (reference sequence). The CDR3 is 16 residues long.